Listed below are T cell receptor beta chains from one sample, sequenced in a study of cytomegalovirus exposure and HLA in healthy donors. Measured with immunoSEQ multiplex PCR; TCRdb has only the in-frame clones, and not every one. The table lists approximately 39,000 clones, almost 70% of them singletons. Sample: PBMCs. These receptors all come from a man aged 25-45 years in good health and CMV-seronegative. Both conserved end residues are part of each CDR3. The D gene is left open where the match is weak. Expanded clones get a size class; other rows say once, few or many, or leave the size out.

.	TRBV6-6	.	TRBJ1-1	TGTGCCAGCACTGCTGGAGCGGGCTTTGACACTGAAGCTTTCTTT	CASTAGAGFDTEAFF
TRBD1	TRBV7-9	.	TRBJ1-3	TGTGCCAGCAGCAATAGGCAGGGGGCTGGAAACACCATATATTTT	CASSNRQGAGNTIYF
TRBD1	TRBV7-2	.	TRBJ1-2	TGTGCCAGCAGCTCGAAGACAGGGGGCGCCATATATGGCTACACCTTC	CASSSKTGGAIYGYTF
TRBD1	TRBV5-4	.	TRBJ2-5	TGTGCCAGCAGCGAGAAGGGGGGACAGGGCCCGGGGGCGACCCAGTACTTC	CASSEKGGQGPGATQYF
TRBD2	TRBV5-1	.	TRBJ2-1	TGCGCCAGCAGCCAGGGAGCTAGCGGATACAATGAGCAGTTCTTC	CASSQGASGYNEQFF
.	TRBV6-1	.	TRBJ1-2	TGTGCCAGCAGTGAACCAGGAGGCTATGGCTACACCTTC	CASSEPGGYGYTF
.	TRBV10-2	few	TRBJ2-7	TGCGCCAGCAGTGTGGAGAAAAGCTCCTACGAGCAGTACTTC	CASSVEKSSYEQYF
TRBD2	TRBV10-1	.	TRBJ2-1	TGCGCCAGCAGTGACCTCACTAGCGGGAGTAGCAATGAGCAGTTCTTC	CASSDLTSGSSNEQFF
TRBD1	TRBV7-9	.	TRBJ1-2	TGCGCCACGGGGACAGCTGCAGGGGGCGAGGGCTATGGCTACACCTTC	CATGTAAGGEGYGYTF
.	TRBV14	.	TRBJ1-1	TGTGCCAGCAGCCGTTGGAACGGGAAAGCTTTCTTT	CASSRWNGKAFF
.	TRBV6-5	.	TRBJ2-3	TGTGCCAGCAGTCCCCCCGGGGATACGCAGTATTTT	CASSPPGDTQYF
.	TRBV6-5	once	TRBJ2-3	TGTGCCAGCAGTTCGCGCGGGGATACGCAGTATTTT	CASSSRGDTQYF
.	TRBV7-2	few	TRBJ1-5	TGTGCCAGCAGCTCGGGGTATGAGCCCCAGCATTTT	CASSSGYEPQHF
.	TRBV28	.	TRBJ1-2	TGTGCCAGCAGTTTGCGGGCCTATGGCTACACCTTC	CASSLRAYGYTF
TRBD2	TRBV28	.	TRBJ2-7	TGTGCCAGCAGTCTCCGGGGACTAGCCAACTACGAGCAGTACTTC	CASSLRGLANYEQYF
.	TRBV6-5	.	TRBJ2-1	TGTGCCAGCAGTTATTCAACAAGTTACAATGAGCAGTTCTTC	CASSYSTSYNEQFF
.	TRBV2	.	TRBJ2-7	TGTGCCAGCAGTGAAGCGAAGCGCGCAAACTACGAGCAGTACTTC	CASSEAKRANYEQYF
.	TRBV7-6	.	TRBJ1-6	TGTGCCAGCAGCTCAAAGGCGGGTTCACCCCTCCACTTT	CASSSKAGSPLHF
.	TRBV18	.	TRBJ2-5	TGTGCCAGCCCCCGGACTTTGAAGGAGACCCAGTACTTC	CASPRTLKETQYF
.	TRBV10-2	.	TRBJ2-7	TGCGCCAGCAAACAGGTCTCCTCCTACGAGCAGTACTTC	CASKQVSSYEQYF
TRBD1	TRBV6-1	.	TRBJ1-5	TGTGCCAGCAGAGCCCGGGACAGCAGCAATCAGCCCCAGCATTTT	CASRARDSSNQPQHF
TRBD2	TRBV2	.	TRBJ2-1	TGTGCCAGCGGGGCTAGCGGGAGAGGTGAGCAGTTCTTC	CASGASGRGEQFF
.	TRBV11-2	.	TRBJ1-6	TGTGCCAGCAGCCGGACGGGGGATTCACCCCTCCACTTT	CASSRTGDSPLHF
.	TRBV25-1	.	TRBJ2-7	TGTGCCAGCAGTGATTTCGGTGCGGGCACGCTGAACTACGAGCAGTACTTC	CASSDFGAGTLNYEQYF
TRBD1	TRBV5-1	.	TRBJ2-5	TGCGCCAGCAGCTTGTGGGGACAGGGAGTAGCCGAGACCCAGTACTTC	CASSLWGQGVAETQYF
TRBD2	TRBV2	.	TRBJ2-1	TGTGCCAGCCAATCGGGACTAGCGGGGGGCAATGAGCAGTTCTTC	CASQSGLAGGNEQFF
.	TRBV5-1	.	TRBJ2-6	TGCGCCAGCAGCTTGTTTCGAGGGAGTGGGGCCAACGTCCTGACTTTC	CASSLFRGSGANVLTF
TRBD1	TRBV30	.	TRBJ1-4	TGTGCCGATTCCGGGACAGTCTTAAAAGCCGTGAAACTGTTTTTT	CADSGTVLKAVKLFF
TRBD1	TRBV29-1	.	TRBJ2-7	TGCAGCGTTGTCGTTGGGACAGGACCTGGGGCCGAGCAGTACTTC	CSVVVGTGPGAEQYF
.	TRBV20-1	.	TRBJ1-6	TGCAGTGCCTCTTACAGTTCTCTCCACTTT	CSASYSSLHF
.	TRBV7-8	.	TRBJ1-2	TGTGCCAGCAGCCCCACCGGGGGGTCAAACTATGGCTACACCTTC	CASSPTGGSNYGYTF
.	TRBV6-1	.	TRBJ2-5	TGTGCCAGCAGTGAAGTGGGCAGGACAATAATCCAGGGGACCCAGTACTTC	CASSEVGRTIIQGTQYF
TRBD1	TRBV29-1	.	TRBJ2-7	TGCAGCGTTGAATTGGGACAGCGGCCCTACGAGCAGTACTTC	CSVELGQRPYEQYF
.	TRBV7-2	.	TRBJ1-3	TGTGCCAGCAGCTTAGCCGTTGGAAACACCATATATTTT	CASSLAVGNTIYF
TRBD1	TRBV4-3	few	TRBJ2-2	TGCGCCAGCAGCCAAAACCAGGGGGCCGGCACCGGGGAGCTGTTTTTT	CASSQNQGAGTGELFF
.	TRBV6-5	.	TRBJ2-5	TGTGCCAGCATAATTCGGAGGGGGCTGCGAGAGACCCAGTACTTC	CASIIRRGLRETQYF
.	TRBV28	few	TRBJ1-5	TGTGCCAGCACGGGTTCGACGGGGCCCCAGCATTTT	CASTGSTGPQHF
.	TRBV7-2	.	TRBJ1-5	TGTGCCAGCAGCTTAGCGCCGGTGTCACAGCCCCAGCATTTT	CASSLAPVSQPQHF
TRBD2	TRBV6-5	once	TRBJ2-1	TGTGCCAGCAGTTACCGGACTAGCGCATACAATGAGCAGTTCTTC	CASSYRTSAYNEQFF
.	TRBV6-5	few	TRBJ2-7	TGTGCCAGCACTAGAACTACAGGTTTAACCCACGAGCAGTACTTC	CASTRTTGLTHEQYF
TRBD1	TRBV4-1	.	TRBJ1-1	TGCGCCAGCAGCGACCGACAGGGCTTGGAAGCTTTCTTT	CASSDRQGLEAFF
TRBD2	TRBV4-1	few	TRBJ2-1	TGCGCCAGCAGCCAGCCGGGACTAGCTCAGCCCACGCAGTTCTTC	CASSQPGLAQPTQFF
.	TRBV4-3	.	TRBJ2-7	TGCGCCAGCAGCCTCCGGACAGCATCCTACGAGCAGTACTTC	CASSLRTASYEQYF
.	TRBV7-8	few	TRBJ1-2	TGTGCCAGCAGCTTAGAGAAAGGGGTCCATGGCTACACCTTC	CASSLEKGVHGYTF
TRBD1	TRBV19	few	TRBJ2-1	TGTGCCAGTAGTGCACAGGGGACCTCCTACAATGAGCAGTTCTTC	CASSAQGTSYNEQFF
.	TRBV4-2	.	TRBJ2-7	TGTGCCAGCAGCCAAGATGTGCGCTACGAGCAGTACTTC	CASSQDVRYEQYF
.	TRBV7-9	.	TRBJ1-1	TGTGCCAGCAGCCCAGGGGACCCAAACACTGAAGCTTTCTTT	CASSPGDPNTEAFF
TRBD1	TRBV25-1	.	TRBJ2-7	TGTGCCAGCAGTCAGGGACAGACCTACGAGCAGTACTTC	CASSQGQTYEQYF
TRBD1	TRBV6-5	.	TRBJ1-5	TGTGCCAGCAGGGGACAGGCTCTCTCTCAGCCCCAGCATTTT	CASRGQALSQPQHF
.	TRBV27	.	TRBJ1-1	TGTGCCAGCACCCCTTGGGGGGGCGGCACTGAAGCTTTCTTT	CASTPWGGGTEAFF
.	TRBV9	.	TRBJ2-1	TGTGCCAGCAGCGTAGCTGGGGCGGGAAACTACAATGAGCAGTTCTTC	CASSVAGAGNYNEQFF